A selection of T cell receptor beta chains follows, all from one sample in a study of regulatory T cells in long-lasting Graves disease. Via MiXCR, TCRdb re-called the multiplex PCR reads, giving one row per CDR3 protein. The sample holds under 250,000 distinct CDR3 sequences, roughly 18% seen once. These data were also filed under a second study, of T cells in Graves' hyperthyroidism and ophthalmopathy.

This sample comprised peripheral blood mononuclear cells (PBMCs), obtained at new diagnosis, from a patient treated with antithyroid drugs. These receptors were taken from a young woman with Graves disease. The CDR3 runs from the conserved cysteine through the conserved F or W. D genes are given only for firm matches. The size of a clone is reported for some rows only, either as once, few or many, or as a class for expanded clones.

j_call,v_call,clone_size,d_call,cdr3_nt,cdr3_aa
TRBJ1-1,TRBV4-2,-,-,TGTGCCAGCAGCCAAGGGGAGGGGTACACTGAAGCTTTCTTT,CASSQGEGYTEAFF
TRBJ2-5,TRBV3-1,-,-,TGTGCCAGCAGCCGGTACCAAGAGACCCAGTACTTC,CASSRYQETQYF
TRBJ1-1,TRBV4-2,-,-,TGTGCCAGCAGCCCTTACACAGGGAAGGGCGGCACTGAAGCTTTCTTT,CASSPYTGKGGTEAFF
TRBJ2-7,TRBV7-3,few,-,TGTGCCAGCAGCCTCCAAGGTCCCAACGAGCAGTACTTC,CASSLQGPNEQYF
TRBJ2-3,TRBV28,many,TRBD1,TGTGCCAGCCGAAGACAGGGGAGAGGAGATACGCAGTATTTT,CASRRQGRGDTQYF
TRBJ1-1,TRBV28,many,TRBD1,TGTGCCAGCAGCTCAGCCGGGACAGGGTCGTGGGGTGGGTTCTTT,CASSSAGTGSWGGFF
TRBJ2-1,TRBV3-1,many,-,TGTGCCAGCAGGAGTTCGGGAGTAACTTACAATGAGCAGTTCTTC,CASRSSGVTYNEQFF
TRBJ1-2,TRBV11-3,many,-,TGTGCCAGCAGCTTAGACAGGGCCTATTACTCCTATGGCTACACCTTC,CASSLDRAYYSYGYTF
TRBJ2-2,TRBV11-3,many,-,TGTGCCAGCAGCGGGCGGGAACAATACACCGGGGAGCTGTTTTTT,CASSGREQYTGELFF
TRBJ2-2,TRBV4-1,many,-,TGCGCCAGCAGCGGAATTTACACCGGGGAGCTGTTTTTT,CASSGIYTGELFF
TRBJ2-1,TRBV15,many,-,TGTGCCACCAGCAGAGATTTTGGCGGGGGCATAGGCAATGAGCAGTTCTTC,CATSRDFGGGIGNEQFF
TRBJ2-5,TRBV2,-,TRBD2,TGTGCCAGCAGGGGTGGACTAGCGGGGGCCGGAGAGACCCAGTACTTC,CASRGGLAGAGETQYF
TRBJ1-2,TRBV30,many,-,TGTGCCTGGACCCCGACAGGACCCTATGGCTACACCTTC,CAWTPTGPYGYTF
TRBJ2-3,TRBV6-1,-,-,TGTGCCAGCAGTGAATCAGGGGCGGGCACAGATACGCAGTATTTT,CASSESGAGTDTQYF
TRBJ2-3,TRBV12-3/TRBV12-4,many,TRBD1,TGTGCCAGCACCATCGGACAGGGCAGCACAGATACGCAGTATTTT,CASTIGQGSTDTQYF
TRBJ2-3,TRBV6-2/TRBV6-3,many,-,TGTGCCAGCAGTGAATTCGCCTCGTACCTCACAGATACGCAGTATTTT,CASSEFASYLTDTQYF
TRBJ2-1,TRBV6-7,-,-,TGTGCCAGCAGTTACCCCGGCCTTGGGGGCTCCTACAATGAGCAGTTCTTC,CASSYPGLGGSYNEQFF
TRBJ1-6,TRBV28,many,TRBD1,TGTGCCAGCAGTAACAGGGGGGGGAGGAATTCACCCCTCCACTTT,CASSNRGGRNSPLHF
TRBJ1-1,TRBV5-4,few,-,TGTGCCAGCAACGGACCGGAGGGAGCTTTCTTT,CASNGPEGAFF
TRBJ2-7,TRBV19,many,TRBD2,TGTGCCAGTAGTGCTACCGGGACTAGCCGCACCTACGAGCAGTACTTC,CASSATGTSRTYEQYF
TRBJ2-5,TRBV27,few,TRBD2,TGTGCCAGCAGTTATAGCGGGAGGTTACAAGAGACCCAGTACTTC,CASSYSGRLQETQYF
TRBJ2-1,TRBV20-1,many,-,TGCAGTGCTAGAGACGGTAGACTTGGGGATGAGCAGTTCTTC,CSARDGRLGDEQFF
TRBJ2-3,TRBV2,many,-,TGTGCCAGCAGTGAAGGTCCAGCGGTATCCACAGATACGCAGTATTTT,CASSEGPAVSTDTQYF
TRBJ2-1,TRBV3-1,many,-,TGTGCCAGCAGCCCTGGTGTTTCAGCTAACGAGTTCTTC,CASSPGVSANEFF
TRBJ1-2,TRBV2,-,-,TGTGCCAGCAGTGAAACGGGACTTTATGGCTACACCTTC,CASSETGLYGYTF
TRBJ1-4,TRBV12-3/TRBV12-4,-,-,TGTGCCAGCAGTGAATACTCGGGGAATCCTAATGAAAAACTGTTTTTT,CASSEYSGNPNEKLFF
TRBJ1-4,TRBV6-1,many,TRBD1,TGTGCCAGCAGTGAACGCTTCCGGGACAGGGAGGCTGCTAATGAAAAACTGTTTTTT,CASSERFRDREAANEKLFF
TRBJ1-1,TRBV27,many,TRBD1,TGTGCCAGCAGTTCAATAGCCGGGACAGGGGGAATGAACACTGAAGCTTTCTTT,CASSSIAGTGGMNTEAFF
TRBJ1-1,TRBV6-1,many,TRBD1,TGTGCCAGCAGGGGGACAGGGAGGACTGAAGCTTTCTTT,CASRGTGRTEAFF
TRBJ2-1,TRBV20-1,many,TRBD2,TGCAGTGCTAGTACGACTAGCGGCGACAATGAGCAGTTCTTC,CSASTTSGDNEQFF
TRBJ2-6,TRBV15,many,-,TGTGCCACCAGCAGAGATCGAGAGGCCAACGTCCTGACTTTC,CATSRDREANVLTF
TRBJ2-3,TRBV27,many,-,TGTGCCAGCAGTTTATTGCTAGGCCGCACAGATACGCAGTATTTT,CASSLLLGRTDTQYF
TRBJ2-1,TRBV10-3,many,TRBD2,TGTGCCATCAGTGACTTCTCTAGCGGGAGGATGTTCTTC,CAISDFSSGRMFF
TRBJ2-3,TRBV9,-,-,TGTGCCAGCAGCGTAAGTGGGGGGGCGTCAGATACGCAGTATTTT,CASSVSGGASDTQYF
TRBJ2-2,TRBV12-3/TRBV12-4,few,-,TGTGCCAGCAGTTTTGGGACACTGAACACCGGGGAGCTGTTTTTT,CASSFGTLNTGELFF
TRBJ2-4,TRBV20-1,few,-,TGCAGTGCCCGGGCGCCCAACAAAAACATTCAGTACTTC,CSARAPNKNIQYF
TRBJ1-2,TRBV30,many,-,TGTGCCTGGAGTGTTTCTGGAACTATTGGCTACACCTTC,CAWSVSGTIGYTF
TRBJ2-5,TRBV7-2,-,-,TGTGCCAGCAGCTTAACCATGGATCTTCTCCAAGAGACCCAGTACTTC,CASSLTMDLLQETQYF
TRBJ1-3,TRBV20-1,-,TRBD1,TGCAGTGCTAGCCGGACAGGGGAAGCAAACACCATATATTTT,CSASRTGEANTIYF
TRBJ2-3,TRBV18,many,-,TGTGCCAGCTCACCAGGAAAGGGCGGGAGCACAGATACGCAGTATTTT,CASSPGKGGSTDTQYF
TRBJ2-3,TRBV5-1,many,TRBD1,TGCGCCAGCAGCTCCCCCCAGGGGGCGAGCACAGATACGCAGTATTTT,CASSSPQGASTDTQYF
TRBJ1-1,TRBV7-6,many,-,TGTGCCAGCAGCTTAGGAAAAGGGTCTCAAGCTTTCTTT,CASSLGKGSQAFF
TRBJ2-1,TRBV11-2,many,TRBD1,TGTGCCAGCAGCTTTTCGCAGGGGGCGTCCTACAATGAGCAGTTCTTC,CASSFSQGASYNEQFF
TRBJ2-6,TRBV29-1,many,-,TGCAGCGTTCATTCAGGGGCGCACTCTGGGGCCAACGTCCTGACTTTC,CSVHSGAHSGANVLTF
TRBJ2-3,TRBV30,many,-,TGTGCCTGCCCTGAGGGAAAGGGTCTCACAAATACGCAGTATTTT,CACPEGKGLTNTQYF
TRBJ2-2,TRBV19,many,-,TGTGCCAGTAGTATTGGGGGGCTTGACGGGGAGCTGTTTTTT,CASSIGGLDGELFF
TRBJ2-1,TRBV7-8,many,-,TGTGCCAGCCTACGGGATTTGATCCACAATGAGCAGTTCTTC,CASLRDLIHNEQFF
TRBJ1-4,TRBV19,few,TRBD1,TGTGCCAGTAGTACCGCCGGGACAGCTAATGAAAAACTGTTTTTT,CASSTAGTANEKLFF
TRBJ2-1,TRBV24-1,many,TRBD1,TGTGCCACCAGTGACATGGGACAGGCGGGGAATGAGCAGTTCTTC,CATSDMGQAGNEQFF
TRBJ1-5,TRBV28,many,TRBD1,TGTGCCAGCAGAACAGGGGTCCTCAATCAGCCCCAGCATTTT,CASRTGVLNQPQHF
TRBJ2-1,TRBV20-1,-,TRBD2,TGCAGTGCTACTGTTGCATTTAGCGGGAGCTCCTACAATGAGCAGTTCTTC,CSATVAFSGSSYNEQFF
TRBJ1-2,TRBV30,many,TRBD1,TGTGCCTGGGTACGGAGGGGGCATGACATCTATGGCTACACCTTC,CAWVRRGHDIYGYTF